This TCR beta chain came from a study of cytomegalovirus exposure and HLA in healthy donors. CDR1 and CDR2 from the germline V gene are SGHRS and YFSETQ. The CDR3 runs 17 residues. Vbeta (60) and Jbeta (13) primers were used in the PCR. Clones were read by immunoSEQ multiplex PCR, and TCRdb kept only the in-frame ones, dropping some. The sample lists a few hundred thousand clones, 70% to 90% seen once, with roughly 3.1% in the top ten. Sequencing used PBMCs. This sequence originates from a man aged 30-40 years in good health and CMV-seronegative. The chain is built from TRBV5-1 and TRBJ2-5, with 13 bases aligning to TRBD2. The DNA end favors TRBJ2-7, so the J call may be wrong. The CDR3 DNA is TGCGCCAGCAGCCCGACTAGCGGGGGGTCTACCTCCTACGAGCAGTACTTC. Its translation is CASSPTSGGSTSYEQYF.